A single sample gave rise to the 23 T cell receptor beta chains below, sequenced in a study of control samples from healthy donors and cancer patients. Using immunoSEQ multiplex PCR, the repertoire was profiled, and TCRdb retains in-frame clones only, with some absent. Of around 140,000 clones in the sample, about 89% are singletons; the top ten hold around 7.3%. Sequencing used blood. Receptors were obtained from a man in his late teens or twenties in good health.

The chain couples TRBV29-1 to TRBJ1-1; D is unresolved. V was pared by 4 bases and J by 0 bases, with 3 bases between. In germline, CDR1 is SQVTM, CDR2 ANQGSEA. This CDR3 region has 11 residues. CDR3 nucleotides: TGCAGCGTTGCGGTGAACACTGAAGCTTTCTTT. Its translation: CSVAVNTEAFF.

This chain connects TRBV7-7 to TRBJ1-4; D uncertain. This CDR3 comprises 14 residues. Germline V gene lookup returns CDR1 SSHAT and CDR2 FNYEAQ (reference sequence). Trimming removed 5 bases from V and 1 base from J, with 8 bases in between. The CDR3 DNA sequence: TGTGCCAGCAGCCCCTCCATAACTAATGAAAAACTGTTTTTT. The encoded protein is CASSPSITNEKLFF.

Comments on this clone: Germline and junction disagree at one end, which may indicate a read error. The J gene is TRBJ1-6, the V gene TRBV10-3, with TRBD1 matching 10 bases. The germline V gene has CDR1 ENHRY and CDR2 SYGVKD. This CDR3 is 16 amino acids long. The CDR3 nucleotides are TGTGCCATCAGTGGTACCCAGACAGGGGGCATTTCATCCCTCCACTTT. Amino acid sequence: CAISGTQTGGISSLHF.

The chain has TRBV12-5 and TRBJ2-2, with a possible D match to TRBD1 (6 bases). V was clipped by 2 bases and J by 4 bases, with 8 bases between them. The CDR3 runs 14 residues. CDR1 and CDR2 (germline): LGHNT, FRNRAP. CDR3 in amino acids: CASGLTGFTGELFF. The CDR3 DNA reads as TGTGCTAGTGGTTTGACAGGGTTCACCGGGGAGCTGTTTTTT. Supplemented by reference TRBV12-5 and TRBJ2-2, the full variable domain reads DARVTQTPRHKVTEMGQEVTMRCQPILGHNTVFWYRQTMMQGLELLAYFRNRAPLDDSGMPKDRFSAEMPDATLATLKIQPSEPRDSAVYFCASGLTGFTGELFFGEGSRLTVL.

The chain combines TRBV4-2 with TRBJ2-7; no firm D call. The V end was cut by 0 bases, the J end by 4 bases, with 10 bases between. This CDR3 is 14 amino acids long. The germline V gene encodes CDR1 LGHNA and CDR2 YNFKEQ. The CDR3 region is CASSQDWRLYEQYF. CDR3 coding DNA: TGTGCCAGCAGCCAAGACTGGCGGTTATACGAGCAGTACTTC.

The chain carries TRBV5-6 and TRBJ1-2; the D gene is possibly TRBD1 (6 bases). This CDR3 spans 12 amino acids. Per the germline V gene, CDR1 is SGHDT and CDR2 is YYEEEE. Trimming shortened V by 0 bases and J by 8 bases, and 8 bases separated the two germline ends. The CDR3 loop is CASSLGTAGYTF. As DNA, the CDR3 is TGTGCCAGCAGCTTGGGGACAGCCGGCTACACCTTC. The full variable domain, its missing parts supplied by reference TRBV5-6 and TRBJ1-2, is DAGVTQSPTHLIKTRGQQVTLRCSPKSGHDTVSWYQQALGQGPQFIFQYYEEEERQRGNFPDRFSGHQFPNYSSELNVNALLLGDSALYLCASSLGTAGYTFGSGTRLTVV.

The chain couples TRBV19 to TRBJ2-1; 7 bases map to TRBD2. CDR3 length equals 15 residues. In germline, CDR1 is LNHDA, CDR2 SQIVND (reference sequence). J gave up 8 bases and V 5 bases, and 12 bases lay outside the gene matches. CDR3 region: CASSPRDWSGDEQFF. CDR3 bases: TGTGCCAGTAGTCCCAGGGACTGGAGCGGGGATGAGCAGTTCTTC.

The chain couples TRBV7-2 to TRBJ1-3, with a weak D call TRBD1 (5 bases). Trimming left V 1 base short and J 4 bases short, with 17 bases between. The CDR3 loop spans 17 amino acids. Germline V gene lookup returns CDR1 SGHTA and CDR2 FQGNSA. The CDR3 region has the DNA TGTGCCAGCAGCTTAGTGATTCACCGGGGGGAAGGAAACACCATATATTTT. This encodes CASSLVIHRGEGNTIYF.

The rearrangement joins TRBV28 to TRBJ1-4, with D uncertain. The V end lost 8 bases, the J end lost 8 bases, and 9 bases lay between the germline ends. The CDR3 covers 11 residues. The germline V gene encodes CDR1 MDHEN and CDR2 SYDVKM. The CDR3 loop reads CASEAEEKLFF. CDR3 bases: TGTGCCAGCGAAGCCGAGGAAAAACTGTTTTTT. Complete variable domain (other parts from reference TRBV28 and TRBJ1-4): DVKVTQSSRYLVKRTGEKVFLECVQDMDHENMFWYRQDPGLGLRLIYFSYDVKMKEKGDIPEGYSVSREKKERFSLILESASTNQTSMYLCASEAEEKLFFGSGTQLSVL.

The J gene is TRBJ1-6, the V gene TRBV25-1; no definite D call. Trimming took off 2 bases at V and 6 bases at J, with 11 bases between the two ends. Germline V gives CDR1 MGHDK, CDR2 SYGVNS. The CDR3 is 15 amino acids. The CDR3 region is CASSESRARNSPLHF. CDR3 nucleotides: TGTGCCAGCAGTGAAAGTAGGGCTCGTAATTCACCCCTCCACTTT.

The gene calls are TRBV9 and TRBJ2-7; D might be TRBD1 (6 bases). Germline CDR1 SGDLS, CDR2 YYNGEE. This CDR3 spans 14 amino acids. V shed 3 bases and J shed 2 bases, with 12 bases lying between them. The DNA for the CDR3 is TGTGCCAGCAGCGCGACAGGTGAACCCTACGAGCAGTACTTC. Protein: CASSATGEPYEQYF.

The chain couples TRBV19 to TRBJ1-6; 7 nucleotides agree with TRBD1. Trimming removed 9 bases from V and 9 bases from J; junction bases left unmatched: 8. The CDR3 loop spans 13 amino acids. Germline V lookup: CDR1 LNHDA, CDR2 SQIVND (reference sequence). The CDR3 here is CASRDRSFSPLHF. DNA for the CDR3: TGTGCCAGCCGGGACAGAAGTTTTTCACCCCTCCACTTT.

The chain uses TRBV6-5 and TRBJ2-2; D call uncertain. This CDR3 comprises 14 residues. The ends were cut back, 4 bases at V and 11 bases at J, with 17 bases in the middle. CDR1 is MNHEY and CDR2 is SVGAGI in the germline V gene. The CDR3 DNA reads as TGTGCCAGCAGTTCACAGCCAACACCGGGCGAGCTGTTTTTT. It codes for CASSSQPTPGELFF.

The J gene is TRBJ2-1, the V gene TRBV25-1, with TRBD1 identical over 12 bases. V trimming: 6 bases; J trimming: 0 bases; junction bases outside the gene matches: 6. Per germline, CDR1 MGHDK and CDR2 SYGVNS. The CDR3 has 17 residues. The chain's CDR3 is CASRGQGALSSYNEQFF. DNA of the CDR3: TGTGCCAGCAGGGGACAGGGGGCCCTGAGCTCCTACAATGAGCAGTTCTTC.

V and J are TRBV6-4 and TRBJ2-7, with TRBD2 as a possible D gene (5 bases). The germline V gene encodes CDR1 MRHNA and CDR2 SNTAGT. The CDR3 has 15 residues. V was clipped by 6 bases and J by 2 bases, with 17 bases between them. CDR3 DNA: TGTGCCAGCAGGGACCTTCTAGCCCTAACCTACGAGCAGTACTTC. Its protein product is CASRDLLALTYEQYF.

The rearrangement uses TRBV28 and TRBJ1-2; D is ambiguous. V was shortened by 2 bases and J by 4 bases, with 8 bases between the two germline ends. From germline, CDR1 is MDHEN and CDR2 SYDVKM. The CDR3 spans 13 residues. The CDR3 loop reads CASSLHYLYGYTF. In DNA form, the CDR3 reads TGTGCCAGCAGTTTACACTACCTCTATGGCTACACCTTC.

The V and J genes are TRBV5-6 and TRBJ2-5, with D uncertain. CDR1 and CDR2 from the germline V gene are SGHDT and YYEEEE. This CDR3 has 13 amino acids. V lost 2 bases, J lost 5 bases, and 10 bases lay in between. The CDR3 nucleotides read TGTGCCAGCAGCTTCCCGGGTACCGAGACCCAGTACTTC. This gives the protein CASSFPGTETQYF.

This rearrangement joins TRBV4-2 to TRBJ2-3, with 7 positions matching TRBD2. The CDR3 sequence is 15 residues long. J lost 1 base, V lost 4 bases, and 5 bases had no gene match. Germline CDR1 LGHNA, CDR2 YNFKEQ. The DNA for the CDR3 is TGTGCCAGCAGCCTTACAAGCGGGGGCACAGATACGCAGTATTTT. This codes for CASSLTSGGTDTQYF.

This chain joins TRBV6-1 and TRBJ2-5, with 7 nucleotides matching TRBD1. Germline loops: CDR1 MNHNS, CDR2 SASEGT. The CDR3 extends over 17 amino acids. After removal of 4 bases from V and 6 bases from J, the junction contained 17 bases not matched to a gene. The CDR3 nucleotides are TGTGCCAGCAGTGCCGACAGGGCCAACAGGGGCAGGCAGACCCAGTACTTC. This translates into CASSADRANRGRQTQYF.

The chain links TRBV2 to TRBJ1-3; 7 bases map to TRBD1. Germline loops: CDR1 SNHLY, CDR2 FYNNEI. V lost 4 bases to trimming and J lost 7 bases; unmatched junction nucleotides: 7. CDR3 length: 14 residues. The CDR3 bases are TGTGCCAGCAGTGGACAGGGACGTAGGAACACCATATATTTT. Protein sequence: CASSGQGRRNTIYF.

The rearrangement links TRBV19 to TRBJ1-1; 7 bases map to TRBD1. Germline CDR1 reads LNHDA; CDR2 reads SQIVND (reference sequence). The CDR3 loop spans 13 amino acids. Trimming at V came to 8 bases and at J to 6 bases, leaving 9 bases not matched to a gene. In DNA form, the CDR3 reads TGTGCCAGTCGACAGGGAGGTGGGGCTGAAGCTTTCTTT. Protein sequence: CASRQGGGAEAFF.

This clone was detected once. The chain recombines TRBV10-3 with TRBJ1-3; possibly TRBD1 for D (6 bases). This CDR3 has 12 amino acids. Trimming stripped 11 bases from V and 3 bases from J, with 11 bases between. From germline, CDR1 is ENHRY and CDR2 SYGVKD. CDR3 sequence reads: CAVQGNGNTIYF. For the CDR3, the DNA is TGTGCCGTACAGGGTAATGGAAACACCATATATTTT.

CDR3 bases: TGTGCCAGCAGCGCTGACAGGGAGGGGGCCAACGTCCTGACTTTC. Protein sequence: CASSADREGANVLTF. The chain recombines TRBV28 with TRBJ2-6; 7 bases align to TRBD1. CDR3 length: 15 amino acids. In germline, CDR1 is MDHEN, CDR2 SYDVKM. After removal of 6 bases from V and 4 bases from J, the junction contained 6 bases not matched to a gene.